The 29 T cell receptor beta chains presented below share a single source sample, sequenced in a study of T cell changes during pregnancy in multiple sclerosis. TCRdb keeps only in-frame clones here, not all; method: immunoSEQ multiplex PCR. The data show more than 25,000 clones, around 89% seen once. The source was CD8+ T cells from peripheral blood mononuclear cells, collected in the third trimester of pregnancy. These receptors all come from a female donor with multiple sclerosis, enrolled in a pregnancy study.

The chain carries TRBV11-1 and TRBJ2-4, with D perhaps matching TRBD1 (5 bases). V was cut by 4 bases and J by 3 bases, with 13 bases left in between. The CDR3 runs to 15 residues. Germline CDR1 SGHAT, CDR2 FQDESV (reference sequence). In DNA, the CDR3 is TGTGCCAGCAGCTCGCAGGGAAGGGGCAAAAACATTCAGTACTTC. As protein: CASSSQGRGKNIQYF.

The chain couples TRBV5-5 to TRBJ1-6; maybe TRBD1 (5 bases). The germline V gene encodes CDR1 SGHKS and CDR2 YYEKEE (reference sequence). Trimming took off 0 bases at V and 4 bases at J, with 8 bases between the two ends. This CDR3 is 15 amino acids long. CDR3 amino acids: CASSLGYRYNSPLHF. In nucleotides, the CDR3 is TGTGCCAGCAGCTTGGGGTACAGGTATAATTCACCCCTCCACTTT.

The CDR3 DNA reads TGTGCCAGCAGTTACTCTGGGACTCCTTCCTACGAGCAGTACTTC. Translating gives CASSYSGTPSYEQYF. The V and J genes are TRBV6-5 and TRBJ2-7, with D tentatively TRBD2 (6 bases). Germline CDR1 MNHEY, CDR2 SVGAGI. Trimming stripped 0 bases from V and 1 base from J, with 10 bases between. The CDR3 covers 15 residues.

In this sample, this clone turned up once. The gene calls are TRBV6-1 and TRBJ2-1; D gene ambiguous. Trimming stripped 6 bases from V and 6 bases from J, with 15 bases between. Germline V lookup: CDR1 MNHNS, CDR2 SASEGT. The length of the CDR3 is 14 residues. CDR3 nucleotide sequence: TGTGCCAGCAGGATCGGCGTACAGATCAATGAGCAGTTCTTC. Translating gives CASRIGVQINEQFF.

The chain links TRBV5-6 to TRBJ2-7, with D possibly being TRBD2 (6 bases). Germline V gene lookup returns CDR1 SGHDT and CDR2 YYEEEE. V lost 2 bases and J 5 bases, leaving 11 bases between the germline ends. This CDR3 has 13 amino acids. CDR3 in amino acids: CASSFGGSDEQYF. The CDR3 nucleotides are TGTGCCAGCAGCTTCGGGGGAAGCGACGAGCAGTACTTC.

The chain employs TRBV28 and TRBJ2-7; D ambiguous. Germline CDR1 reads MDHEN; CDR2 reads SYDVKM. Trimming took 2 bases from V and 5 from J, leaving 10 bases between them. The CDR3 extends over 13 amino acids. Here the CDR3 reads CASSLMAQDEQYF. CDR3 nucleotides: TGTGCCAGCAGTTTAATGGCTCAGGACGAGCAGTACTTC.

The chain links TRBV13 to TRBJ2-1; the D is unclear. V was trimmed by 0 bases and J by 0 bases, leaving 6 bases between them. The CDR3 loop spans 15 amino acids. Germline lookup yields CDR1 PRHDT and CDR2 FYEKMQ (reference sequence). CDR3 region: CASSLGADSYNEQFF. The CDR3 DNA reads TGTGCCAGCAGCTTAGGGGCGGACTCCTACAATGAGCAGTTCTTC.

Worth noting for this clone: One junction end does not reproduce the germline sequence, and a read error may be involved. V gene TRBV9 combines with J gene TRBJ1-1; 10 bases agree with TRBD1. In germline, CDR1 is SGDLS, CDR2 YYNGEE. This CDR3 has 17 residues. For the CDR3, the DNA is TGTGCCAGCAGCGAAAGCCGGGACAGGGGACCGAACACTAAAGCTTTCTTT. This sequence encodes CASSESRDRGPNTKAFF.

The chain is built from TRBV27 and TRBJ2-7; TRBD1 agrees at 7 bases. Germline V gene data show CDR1 as MNHEY and CDR2 as SMNVEV (reference sequence). The CDR3 consists of 15 residues. J gave up 2 bases and V 5 bases, and 9 bases lay outside the gene matches. The CDR3 bases are TGTGCCAGCAGTCTCGACAGGGTAGGTGCCTACGAGCAGTACTTC. It specifies CASSLDRVGAYEQYF.

This clone was detected once. The chain is built from TRBV6-5 and TRBJ1-6; unclear D gene. The germline V gene encodes CDR1 MNHEY and CDR2 SVGAGI. Trimming shortened V by 2 bases and J by 8 bases, and 10 bases separated the two germline ends. This CDR3 has 14 amino acids. CDR3 sequence: CASSYGQVYSPLHF. DNA for the CDR3: TGTGCCAGCAGTTACGGCCAGGTCTATTCACCCCTCCACTTT.

This sequence joins TRBV5-5 and TRBJ2-5, with D possibly TRBD1 on 5 matching bases. Germline loops: CDR1 SGHKS, CDR2 YYEKEE (reference sequence). This CDR3 contains 13 residues. Trimming removed 5 bases from V and 1 base from J, with 9 bases in between. The CDR3: CASREQGQETQYF. The CDR3 region has the DNA TGTGCCAGCAGGGAGCAGGGCCAAGAGACCCAGTACTTC.

The V gene is TRBV9, the J gene TRBJ1-6, with D unresolved. V shed 0 bases and J shed 10 bases, with 11 bases lying between them. Germline CDR1 is SGDLS and CDR2 is YYNGEE. This CDR3 is built from 14 residues. The CDR3 loop is CASSVGFSGSPLHF. The CDR3 region has the DNA TGTGCCAGCAGCGTAGGGTTCAGCGGATCACCCCTCCACTTT.

The chain joins TRBV6-1 to TRBJ1-1; 7 bases fit TRBD1. V dropped 8 bases and J dropped 2; count of bases not matched to a gene: 5. Per the germline V gene, CDR1 is MNHNS and CDR2 is SASEGT. The CDR3 is 13 amino acids. CDR3: CASSGQPNTEAFF. CDR3 coding DNA: TGTGCCAGCTCGGGACAGCCTAACACTGAAGCTTTCTTT.

The chain is built from TRBV6-8 and TRBJ2-3, with 9 positions matching TRBD1. V was pared by 4 bases and J by 5 bases, with 7 bases of the junction left unmatched. CDR3 length equals 15 residues. In germline, CDR1 is MNHGY, CDR2 SAAAGT. Here the CDR3 reads CASSSRDRVEDTQYF. The CDR3 nucleotides read TGTGCCAGCAGTTCCCGGGACAGGGTAGAAGATACGCAGTATTTT.

The chain joins TRBV25-1 to TRBJ2-3; weak D call: TRBD1 (5 bases). CDR3 length: 12 residues. V lost 6 bases, J lost 3 bases, and 7 bases lay in between. The germline gives CDR1 MGHDK, CDR2 SYGVNS. In nucleotides, the CDR3 is TGTGCCAGCAGCCGACAGACAGATACGCAGTATTTT. Translation: CASSRQTDTQYF.

V is TRBV11-2 and J is TRBJ1-5; 7 nucleotides match TRBD1. The CDR3 is 15 residues long. With 5 bases clipped from V and 0 bases from J, the junction kept 4 bases outside the gene matches. The germline gives CDR1 SGHAT, CDR2 FQNNGV. For the CDR3, the DNA is TGTGCCAGCAGCGAAGGGACAGTTAGCAATCAGCCCCAGCATTTT. Translation gives CASSEGTVSNQPQHF.

This CDR3 reads CASSRGLAGYNEQFF. The CDR3 DNA is TGTGCCAGCAGTAGAGGACTAGCGGGGTACAATGAGCAGTTCTTC. The gene calls are TRBV28 and TRBJ2-1; 12 bases align to TRBD2. In germline, CDR1 is MDHEN, CDR2 SYDVKM. The ends lost 5 bases at V and 4 bases at J; junction bases unmatched: 3. The CDR3 is made up of 15 amino acids.

The chain carries TRBV2 and TRBJ1-1; the D is unclear. The CDR3 is 12 residues long. The V end was cut by 4 bases, the J end by 6 bases, with 9 bases between. Germline lookup yields CDR1 SNHLY and CDR2 FYNNEI. The CDR3 DNA reads TGTGCCAGCAGTGGTCGGCGGGCTGAAGCTTTCTTT. The encoded protein is CASSGRRAEAFF.

J is TRBJ2-1 and V is TRBV5-4; 11 positions match TRBD2. CDR3 length: 19 residues. Germline CDR1 and CDR2: SGHNT and YYREEE (reference sequence). V shed 4 bases and J 5 bases; nucleotides not matched to a gene: 17. The CDR3 here is CASSTTLAGGPPRHNEQFF. CDR3 nucleotides: TGTGCCAGCAGCACTACTCTAGCGGGGGGACCACCACGCCACAATGAGCAGTTCTTC.

This chain connects TRBV9 to TRBJ2-5, with 12 bases matching TRBD1. V lost 3 bases and J lost 5; bases outside the gene matches: 8. The CDR3 runs 16 residues. Germline V gene sequence: CDR1 SGDLS, CDR2 YYNGEE. CDR3 sequence reads: CASSGPGQGAGETQYF. In nucleotides, the CDR3 is TGTGCCAGCAGCGGACCGGGACAGGGGGCTGGGGAGACCCAGTACTTC.

The chain is built from TRBV9 and TRBJ1-2; D might be TRBD1 (5 bases). The length of the CDR3 is 16 residues. Between the trimmed V and J ends, which lost 3 bases and 6 bases, there was a span of 21 bases. Germline-derived CDR1 and CDR2 are SGDLS and YYNGEE. The DNA for the CDR3 is TGTGCCAGCAGCGCACCTCGTTCGGGGGTGTATAATGGCTACACCTTC. This gives the protein CASSAPRSGVYNGYTF.

This sequence joins TRBV6-5 and TRBJ1-2; unclear D gene. Germline-derived CDR1 and CDR2 are MNHEY and SVGAGI. This CDR3 spans 16 amino acids. V was pared by 2 bases and J by 3 bases, with 16 bases between. The CDR3 DNA is TGTGCCAGCAGTTACATCGGGAACCAGAGACACTATGGCTACACCTTC. It codes for CASSYIGNQRHYGYTF.

V and J are TRBV5-1 and TRBJ2-1, with 11 positions matching TRBD2. CDR1 is SGHRS and CDR2 is YFSETQ in the germline V gene. Germline trimming cut 4 bases from V and 6 bases from J; bases unmatched to any gene: 12. The CDR3 covers 17 residues. CDR3 residues: CASSVMGLAGGVNEQFF. CDR3 nucleotide sequence: TGCGCCAGCAGCGTCATGGGCCTAGCGGGGGGTGTCAATGAGCAGTTCTTC.

The chain has TRBV19 and TRBJ2-7, with 8 bases lining up with TRBD2. Germline V gene sequence: CDR1 LNHDA, CDR2 SQIVND (reference sequence). J gave up 7 bases and V 4 bases, and 9 bases lay outside the gene matches. The CDR3 loop spans 14 amino acids. As DNA, the CDR3 is TGTGCCAGTAGTACCCTAGCGGGCCCCAGGGAGCAGTACTTC. This gives the protein CASSTLAGPREQYF. The full variable domain, with the rest looked up from reference TRBV19 and TRBJ2-7, is DGGITQSPKYLFRKEGQNVTLSCEQNLNHDAMYWYRQDPGQGLRLIYYSQIVNDFQKGDIAEGYSVSREKKESFPLTVTSAQKNPTAFYLCASSTLAGPREQYFGPGTRLTVT.

The rearrangement links TRBV9 to TRBJ1-5; D ambiguous. Per germline, CDR1 SGDLS and CDR2 YYNGEE. This CDR3 has 13 amino acids. The germline V and J ends were trimmed by 0 bases and 6 bases, with 7 bases remaining between them. The CDR3 region is CASSVDSGQPQHF. CDR3 nucleotides: TGTGCCAGCAGCGTAGACTCTGGTCAGCCCCAGCATTTT.

The CDR3 DNA sequence: TGTGCCAGCAGCCGGGACAGATTGGGCTACACCTTC. This gives the protein CASSRDRLGYTF. The chain recombines TRBV7-9 with TRBJ1-2; 7 nucleotides match TRBD1. V was pared by 5 bases and J by 8 bases, with 5 bases of the junction left unmatched. The germline CDR1 and CDR2 sequences are SEHNR and FQNEAQ (reference sequence). This CDR3 has 12 residues.

The chain recombines TRBV19 with TRBJ2-3; 8 bases agree with TRBD1. The CDR3 has 16 residues. Trimming at V came to 5 bases and at J to 1 base, leaving 8 bases not matched to a gene. The V gene's germline CDR1 is LNHDA and CDR2 SQIVND (reference sequence). CDR3 amino acids: CASSVPPGQGTDTQYF. CDR3 coding DNA: TGTGCCAGTAGTGTACCCCCGGGACAGGGCACAGATACGCAGTATTTT.

The J gene is TRBJ2-1, the V gene TRBV7-3; weak D call: TRBD2 (5 bases). This CDR3 is built from 15 residues. Germline V gene lookup returns CDR1 SGHTA and CDR2 FQGTGA. Trimming pared 6 bases from V and 4 bases from J, leaving 16 bases between. The DNA of the CDR3 is TGTGCCAGCAGTTTAGTAGCGTCGGAGTACAATGAGCAGTTCTTC. Translating it yields CASSLVASEYNEQFF.

This chain connects TRBV11-3 to TRBJ2-1; D is ambiguous. V was trimmed by 1 base and J by 4 bases, leaving 14 bases between them. CDR1 is SGHNT and CDR2 is YENEEA in the germline V gene. The CDR3 contains 16 residues. The CDR3 spells CASSLVRLTLYNEQFF. CDR3 nucleotides: TGTGCCAGCAGCTTAGTTCGATTAACTCTTTACAATGAGCAGTTCTTC.